This T cell receptor (beta chain) was sequenced during a study of T cells in Graves' hyperthyroidism and ophthalmopathy. Overall study results and limits: The model made its ophthalmopathy prediction, and onset followed a median roughly 6.5 months later.

Over 18 months, lack of ophthalmopathy progression marked Graves' hyperthyroidism as stable. The CDR3 runs to 15 residues. Germline CDR1 SGHTA, CDR2 FQGNSA. Trimming cost V 2 bases and J 6 bases, with 14 bases left between them. This clonotype was recorded many times. Its antigen is unknown. TCR beta CDR3 regions were amplified from RNA. HTBI primers were the set used in a first-round RT-PCR of the TCR CDR3. TCRdb fed the multiplex PCR reads into MiXCR, producing one record per CDR3 protein. The data contain 450,000 to 650,000 distinct CDR3 sequences, around 21% of them singletons. The J gene is TRBJ1-5, the V gene TRBV7-2; perhaps TRBD1 as D (5 bases). The specimen sequenced was blood. The sequence was collected from a man younger than 30 with Graves' hyperthyroidism. CDR3 nucleotides: TGTGCCAGCAGCTTATCCCCCCCAGGGAGTCAGCCCCAGCATTTT. Its translation: CASSLSPPGSQPQHF.